The 23 T cell receptor beta chains listed next were all sequenced from one sample in a study of cytomegalovirus exposure and HLA in healthy donors (dated by TCRdb to the late 2010s). Receptor libraries were prepared by the immunoSEQ multiplex PCR assay. TCRdb holds this immuneACCESS table with in-frame rearrangements only. Some clones are missing; in checked studies, unresolved V genes explain under half, and the rest has no known cause. Present in this sample are 110,000 to 150,000 clones, more than 85% of which were seen just once. The ten largest clones add up to about 0.7% of the sample. Material: PBMCs. The origin of the receptors is a man between 18 and 35 years old in good health and CMV-seronegative.

The gene calls are TRBV19 and TRBJ1-2; 9 bases agree with TRBD1. Per the germline V gene, CDR1 is LNHDA and CDR2 is SQIVND (reference sequence). The length of the CDR3 is 13 residues. V gave up 7 bases and J gave up 8 bases; unmatched junction bases: 8. CDR3 region: CASTPDRGRGYTF. The CDR3 nucleotides read TGTGCCAGTACCCCGGACAGGGGTAGAGGCTACACCTTC.

This clone is a singleton in its sample. The genes are TRBV11-3 and TRBJ2-1; TRBD2 matches 12 bases. CDR1 and CDR2 (germline): SGHNT, YENEEA. V was pared by 6 bases and J by 1 base, with 10 bases of the junction left unmatched. The CDR3 spans 18 residues. Written as DNA, the CDR3 is TGTGCCAGCAGGTCGACTAGCGGGAGAGACAGATCCTACAATGAGCAGTTCTTC. It codes for CASRSTSGRDRSYNEQFF.

The chain combines TRBV5-6 with TRBJ1-3, with 7 positions matching TRBD1. Per germline, CDR1 SGHDT and CDR2 YYEEEE. The length of the CDR3 is 18 residues. The J segment lost 2 bases and the V segment lost 4 bases, leaving 15 bases of the junction unmatched. CDR3 sequence: CASSNPGTAPRTGNTIYF. Written as DNA, the CDR3 is TGTGCCAGCAGCAACCCGGGGACAGCACCGCGGACTGGAAACACCATATATTTT.

V and J are TRBV7-2 and TRBJ2-2; TRBD1 is a possible D gene (6 bases). Germline assignment: CDR1 SGHTA and CDR2 FQGNSA. Trimming took off 0 bases at V and 3 bases at J, with 8 bases between the two ends. The CDR3 has 15 residues. The CDR3 reads CASSLADRYTGELFF. As DNA, the CDR3 is TGTGCCAGCAGCTTAGCGGACAGATACACCGGGGAGCTGTTTTTT.

The V call is TRBV7-2, the J call TRBJ1-6; TRBD1 matches at 8 bases. The germline gives CDR1 SGHTA, CDR2 FQGNSA. Unmatched junction bases numbered 12, after V lost 5 bases and J lost 6 bases. The CDR3 spans 17 residues. The CDR3 loop is CASSVATGGNSNSPLHF. The CDR3 region has the DNA TGTGCCAGCAGCGTCGCCACAGGGGGAAATTCTAATTCACCCCTCCACTTT.

CDR3 DNA sequence: TGCGCCAGCAGTGAGCCTCTAGCGGGACTTTACGAGCAGTACTTC. It specifies CASSEPLAGLYEQYF. The chain has TRBV10-2 and TRBJ2-7; TRBD2 agrees at 9 bases. This CDR3 is 15 amino acids long. Trimming removed 2 bases from V and 4 bases from J; junction bases left unmatched: 6. Germline V CDR1 and CDR2: WSHSY, SAAADI.

The chain couples TRBV19 to TRBJ1-4, with 7 nucleotides matching TRBD1. CDR1 and CDR2 from the germline V gene are LNHDA and SQIVND (reference sequence). The V and J ends lost 7 bases and 10 bases, in that order; junction bases with no gene match: 18. The CDR3 totals 16 residues. The CDR3 here is CASTTTSGTAKRKLFF. The CDR3 nucleotides are TGTGCCAGTACCACCACCTCCGGGACAGCGAAGCGAAAACTGTTTTTT.

V usage is TRBV28 and J usage is TRBJ1-2, with D uncertain. Trimming shortened V by 4 bases and J by 5 bases, and 17 bases separated the two germline ends. CDR1 and CDR2 (germline): MDHEN, SYDVKM. The CDR3 sequence is 15 residues long. CDR3 DNA sequence: TGTGCCAGCAGTTCCTATCTCCGTATCCTTTATGGCTACACCTTC. This encodes CASSSYLRILYGYTF.

This clone occurred once. J is TRBJ2-7 and V is TRBV10-3; the match to TRBD2 covers 8 bases. There are 15 residues in the CDR3. Germline loops: CDR1 ENHRY, CDR2 SYGVKD. With V trimmed by 4 bases and J by 5 bases, 10 bases remained unmatched. The CDR3 reads CAISGHTGGNHEQYF. CDR3 DNA: TGTGCCATCAGTGGTCATACGGGGGGGAACCACGAGCAGTACTTC.

The rearrangement joins TRBV4-3 to TRBJ2-5, with 9 bases lining up with TRBD1. Germline CDR1 LGHNA, CDR2 YSLEER. The CDR3 runs to 14 residues. V trimming: 2 bases; J trimming: 4 bases; junction bases outside the gene matches: 2. The CDR3 DNA sequence: TGCGCCAGCAGCCAAAGGACAGGGGCAGAGACCCAGTACTTC. The encoded protein is CASSQRTGAETQYF.

The V and J genes are TRBV7-9 and TRBJ2-5, with 10 bases identical to TRBD1. The junction had 3 bases not matched to a gene; V was cut back by 3 bases and J by 5 bases. Germline V lookup: CDR1 SEHNR, CDR2 FQNEAQ (reference sequence). This CDR3 has 14 residues. CDR3 protein: CASSLTGGGETQYF. The DNA of the CDR3 is TGTGCCAGCAGCTTGACAGGGGGCGGTGAGACCCAGTACTTC.

The chain joins TRBV12-5 to TRBJ2-7, with a tentative D call TRBD1 (5 bases). The V end was cut by 5 bases, the J end by 3 bases, with 5 bases between. The germline V gene has CDR1 LGHNT and CDR2 FRNRAP. The CDR3 is 11 residues long. As DNA, the CDR3 is TGTGCTAGTGGTGACAGCTACGAGCAGTACGTC. The encoded protein is CASGDSYEQYV.

CDR3 sequence: CASSFKTSLTLGEQFF. The CDR3 DNA is TGTGCCAGCAGCTTTAAGACTAGCTTAACTCTCGGTGAGCAGTTCTTC. V usage is TRBV12-1 and J usage is TRBJ2-1; the table's D call, TRBD2, was not checked against the DNA. TRBV12-1 constitutes a pseudogene. The CDR3 has 16 amino acids.

This clone was seen more than once but under ten times. The CDR3 region is CASSGTGITGELFF. DNA for the CDR3: TGCGCCAGCAGCGGGACAGGGATCACCGGGGAGCTGTTTTTT. This chain links TRBV5-1 with TRBJ2-2, with 9 bases that match TRBD1. Germline CDR1 SGHRS, CDR2 YFSETQ. J lost 4 bases, V lost 4 bases, and 2 bases had no gene match. The length of the CDR3 is 14 residues. Full variable domain (remainder filled in from reference TRBV5-1 and TRBJ2-2): KAGVTQTPRYLIKTRGQQVTLSCSPISGHRSVSWYQQTPGQGLQFLFEYFSETQRNKGNFPGRFSGRQFSNSRSEMNVSTLELGDSALYLCASSGTGITGELFFGEGSRLTVL.

The J gene is TRBJ1-2, the V gene TRBV9; 8 nucleotides agree with TRBD1. CDR3 length: 13 amino acids. CDR1 SGDLS and CDR2 YYNGEE come from the germline V gene. J was trimmed by 8 bases and V by 4 bases; bases with no gene match: 7. The CDR3 region is CASSTRTGRGYTF. The CDR3 bases are TGTGCCAGCAGCACACGGACAGGGAGAGGCTACACCTTC. Using reference TRBV9 and TRBJ1-2 for the parts outside the CDR3, the full variable domain is DSGVTQTPKHLITATGQRVTLRCSPRSGDLSVYWYQQSLDQGLQFLIQYYNGEERAKGNILERFSAQQFPDLHSELNLSSLELGDSALYFCASSTRTGRGYTFGSGTRLTVV.

The chain recombines TRBV30 with TRBJ2-5, with D tentatively TRBD2 (7 bases). This CDR3 is built from 15 residues. Trimming removed 3 bases at V and 7 bases at J, with 21 bases between. In germline, CDR1 is GTSNPN, CDR2 SVGIG (reference sequence). The CDR3 sequence: CAWSLTGTWGGTQYF. The CDR3 DNA follows: TGTGCCTGGAGCCTCACAGGGACCTGGGGGGGGACCCAGTACTTC.

This clone was recorded only once. This chain joins TRBV5-6 and TRBJ1-2; TRBD1 agrees at 8 bases. CDR3 length equals 15 residues. The germline V gene has CDR1 SGHDT and CDR2 YYEEEE. J gave up 3 bases and V 3 bases, and 7 bases lay outside the gene matches. CDR3 in amino acids: CASSSLDRDYYGYTF. DNA for the CDR3: TGTGCCAGCAGCTCTCTGGACAGGGACTACTATGGCTACACCTTC.

The genes are TRBV5-8 and TRBJ2-5, with 13 bases matching TRBD2. The CDR3 loop spans 15 amino acids. V was clipped by 4 bases and J by 4 bases; unmatched bases: 4. The germline CDR1 and CDR2 sequences are SGHTS and YDEGEE. CDR3 DNA sequence: TGTGCCAGCAGCGAGGGACTAGCGGGATTAGAGACCCAGTACTTC. Translated: CASSEGLAGLETQYF.

The CDR3, as DNA: TGTGCCAGCAGCTTGGCAGGGGGGATTTACGAGCAGTACGTC. This sequence encodes CASSLAGGIYEQYV. The rearrangement uses TRBV7-9 and TRBJ2-7; D might be TRBD1 (7 bases). The V gene's germline CDR1 is SEHNR and CDR2 FQNEAQ (reference sequence). The CDR3 consists of 14 residues. Trimming pared 3 bases from V and 4 bases from J, leaving 13 bases between.

V usage is TRBV6-1 and J usage is TRBJ2-7; D gene unclear. CDR3 length: 13 residues. With 3 bases removed from V and 3 bases from J, the gap between germline ends came to 9 bases. In germline, CDR1 is MNHNS, CDR2 SASEGT. The chain's CDR3 is CASSESPYYEQYV. In DNA form, the CDR3 reads TGTGCCAGCAGTGAGAGTCCGTACTACGAGCAGTACGTC.

The CDR3 nucleotides read TGTGCCAGCAGTTACGACAGGGGAGGTGAAGCTTTCTTT. Translation gives CASSYDRGGEAFF. The chain uses TRBV5-4 and TRBJ1-1; 8 bases match TRBD1. The CDR3 totals 13 residues. Germline values: CDR1 SGHNT, CDR2 YYREEE (reference sequence). V dropped 5 bases and J dropped 7; count of bases not matched to a gene: 7.

A word on this clone: An end of the junction does not agree with germline; a read error may underlie this. The chain uses TRBV9 and TRBJ1-4; 9 bases agree with TRBD1. This CDR3 region has 16 residues. Germline CDR1 and CDR2: SGDLS and YYNGEE. Here the CDR3 DNA reads TGTGCCAGCAGCGTAGCCCCAGTCCCGGGACAGGGAGATATCCGATTT. This gives the protein CASSVAPVPGQGDIRF. Drawing the rest from reference TRBV9 and TRBJ1-4, the complete variable domain is DSGVTQTPKHLITATGQRVTLRCSPRSGDLSVYWYQQSLDQGLQFLIQYYNGEERAKGNILERFSAQQFPDLHSELNLSSLELGDSALYFCASSVAPVPGQGDIRFGSGTQLSVL.

The chain carries TRBV5-6 and TRBJ2-7; 8 bases fit TRBD1. This CDR3 comprises 14 residues. Per the germline V gene, CDR1 is SGHDT and CDR2 is YYEEEE. V lost 4 bases, J lost 9 bases, and 12 bases stayed unmatched. The CDR3 coding sequence is TGTGCCAGCAGCCCCGACAAACAGGGGGTAGGGCAGTACGTC. Amino acid sequence: CASSPDKQGVGQYV.